These 28 T cell receptor beta chains originate from one sample sequenced in a study of blood T cells in healthy people across ages. With a J-beta primer mix and a sample-barcoded 5' primer, a second PCR ran roughly 6 to 11 cycles. TCRdb passed the 5' RACE reads through MiXCR, listing each CDR3 protein once. The data hold roughly 680,000 distinct CDR3 sequences, with around 52% observed a single time. The sample consisted of blood. The source of these receptors is a woman of 80 years or more in good health.

This clonotype showed up just a few times. A much more abundant neighbour one base away suggests this may be a read error. The rearrangement uses TRBV20-1 and TRBJ2-1; TRBD2 agrees at 14 bases. The J call may be faulty, since TRBJ2-7 better matches the DNA end. This CDR3 has 17 amino acids. The V gene's germline CDR1 is DFQATT and CDR2 SNEGSKA (reference sequence). The CDR3 region has the DNA TGCAGTGCTAGAGGCTTGACTAGCGGGAGGGCCTACAATGAGCAGTACTTC. It specifies CSARGLTSGRAYNEQYF.

This chain joins TRBV7-9 and TRBJ1-2; no definite D call. CDR3 length equals 15 residues. The ends were cut back, 1 base at V and 5 bases at J, with 14 bases in the middle. Germline assignment: CDR1 SEHNR and CDR2 FQNEAQ (reference sequence). CDR3 DNA: TGTGCCAGCAGCTTAGGTTTCTCAGGTCAATATGGCTACACCTTC. Its translation is CASSLGFSGQYGYTF.

This rearrangement joins TRBV29-1 to TRBJ2-3, with no clear D. Germline CDR1 SQVTM, CDR2 ANQGSEA. CDR3 size: 10 residues. The V end was cut by 4 bases, the J end by 6 bases, with 5 bases between. Here the CDR3 reads CSVAADTQYF. CDR3 bases: TGCAGCGTTGCAGCGGATACGCAGTATTTT.

The J gene is TRBJ1-5, the V gene TRBV2; D unresolved. The CDR3 extends over 13 amino acids. Per germline, CDR1 SNHLY and CDR2 FYNNEI. Trimming shortened V by 5 bases and J by 6 bases, and 11 bases separated the two germline ends. CDR3 nucleotide sequence: TGTGCCAGCAGTTTGTTGGAGGCTCAGCCCCAGCATTTT. Protein: CASSLLEAQPQHF.

The rearrangement uses TRBV3-1 and TRBJ1-5; D not certain. V was clipped by 3 bases and J by 4 bases, with 10 bases between them. This CDR3 comprises 14 residues. CDR1 is LGHDT, CDR2 YNNKEL, per germline (reference sequence). CDR3 protein: CASSHGRRNQPQHF. The DNA of the CDR3 is TGTGCCAGCAGCCACGGACGGAGAAATCAGCCCCAGCATTTT.

The chain combines TRBV28 with TRBJ1-5; 9 bases align to TRBD1. The CDR3 extends over 13 amino acids. Per the germline V gene, CDR1 is MDHEN and CDR2 is SYDVKM. J lost 6 bases, V lost 6 bases, and 3 bases had no gene match. The CDR3 region has the DNA TGTGCCAGCAGACAGGGGGCTTTTCAGCCCCAGCATTTT. Its translation: CASRQGAFQPQHF.

The chain is built from TRBV20-1 and TRBJ2-6, with 8 bases identical to TRBD1. The CDR3 consists of 15 residues. With V trimmed by 4 bases and J by 2 bases, 4 bases remained unmatched. Germline CDR1 and CDR2: DFQATT and SNEGSKA (reference sequence). The CDR3 DNA follows: TGCAGTGCTAAACCAGGGGGCACTGGGGCCAACGTCCTGACTTTC. It specifies CSAKPGGTGANVLTF.

Turning to this clonotype: A read error may explain this, as a much larger clone is one base away. The chain recombines TRBV7-2 with TRBJ1-2; D is perhaps TRBD1 (5 bases). Germline CDR1 is SGHTA and CDR2 is FQGNSA. This CDR3 region has 13 residues. The CDR3, as DNA: TGTGCCGGCAGCCGACCCGACAGCTATGGCTACACCTTC. This sequence encodes CAGSRPDSYGYTF.

This clonotype was observed at least ten times. DNA of the CDR3: TGTGCCAGCAGCTTAAAGTCGTTTCCGGAGACCCAGTACTTC. Protein: CASSLKSFPETQYF. V is TRBV7-2 and J is TRBJ2-5; the D is unclear. The ends were cut back, 2 bases at V and 5 bases at J, with 12 bases in the middle. This CDR3 has 14 amino acids. Germline loops: CDR1 SGHTA, CDR2 FQGNSA.

This clonotype was counted only a few times. This chain's CDR3 is CAISPGDTEAFF. CDR3 DNA: TGTGCCATCAGCCCGGGGGACACTGAAGCTTTCTTT. V is TRBV10-3 and J is TRBJ1-1, with D perhaps matching TRBD1 (5 bases). The V gene lost 6 bases and the J gene lost 3 bases, with 8 bases spanning the gap. Germline V gene data show CDR1 as ENHRY and CDR2 as SYGVKD. The CDR3 covers 12 residues.

The V gene is TRBV11-2, the J gene TRBJ2-1; D is possibly TRBD2 (6 bases). The ends were cut back, 7 bases at V and 2 bases at J, with 15 bases in the middle. The V gene's germline CDR1 is SGHAT and CDR2 FQNNGV. This CDR3 region has 15 residues. This CDR3 is CASNSAGRTYNEQFF. The DNA of the CDR3 is TGTGCCAGCAACTCCGCGGGACGGACCTACAATGAGCAGTTCTTC.

V usage is TRBV4-2 and J usage is TRBJ2-7; 11 nucleotides line up with TRBD2. Germline lookup yields CDR1 LGHNA and CDR2 YNFKEQ. The CDR3 loop spans 17 amino acids. The junction had 8 bases not matched to a gene; V was cut back by 0 bases and J by 4 bases. The CDR3 nucleotides are TGTGCCAGCAGCCAAGAGGGGCTAGCGGGAGGTTGGTACGAGCAGTACTTC. It specifies CASSQEGLAGGWYEQYF.

The CDR3 sequence is CSTGPGLNTEAFF. CDR3 DNA sequence: TGCAGTACCGGACCCGGATTGAACACTGAAGCTTTCTTT. The chain employs TRBV20-1 and TRBJ1-1; D unresolved. The CDR3 runs to 13 residues. With 8 bases removed from V and 0 bases from J, the gap between germline ends came to 13 bases. Germline CDR1 DFQATT, CDR2 SNEGSKA (reference sequence).

This clonotype came up many times. The rearrangement uses TRBV6-6 and TRBJ2-3; D uncertain. V lost 4 bases and J 6 bases, leaving 8 bases between the germline ends. Germline-derived CDR1 and CDR2 are MNHNY and SVGAGI (reference sequence). The CDR3 totals 12 residues. The CDR3 protein is CASSWAGDTQYF. The CDR3 nucleotides are TGTGCCAGCAGTTGGGCCGGGGATACGCAGTATTTT.

This chain uses TRBV4-1 with TRBJ1-2; TRBD1 agrees at 10 bases. The CDR3 contains 14 residues. Germline CDR1 MGHRA, CDR2 YSYEKL. The junction had 0 bases not matched to a gene; V was cut back by 1 base and J by 4 bases. This CDR3 is CASSQGDRGYGYTF. Here the CDR3 DNA reads TGCGCCAGCAGCCAAGGGGACAGGGGCTATGGCTACACCTTC.

This clonotype was seen only a few times. A read error may be the cause here, since a much bigger clone is one base away. The V gene is TRBV12-3 or TRBV12-4, the J gene TRBJ2-2, with no clear D. Trimming shortened V by 2 bases and J by 3 bases, and 7 bases separated the two germline ends. The CDR3 length is 14 residues. CDR3 in DNA: TGTGCCAGCAGTTTAAGTTCGGACACCGGGGAGCTGTTTTTT. Translating gives CASSLSSDTGELFF.

The chain joins TRBV29-1 to TRBJ1-4; possibly TRBD1 for D (6 bases). The germline V gene encodes CDR1 SQVTM and CDR2 ANQGSEA. CDR3 size: 12 residues. The CDR3 nucleotides are TGCAGTTTTAGGGGGGACTCAGAAAAACTGTTTTTT. Its translation is CSFRGDSEKLFF.

The table lists this clonotype with many counts. This chain connects TRBV10-3 to TRBJ2-7, with D uncertain. This CDR3 region has 14 residues. Between the trimmed V and J ends, which lost 10 bases and 0 bases, there was a span of 16 bases. CDR1 is ENHRY, CDR2 SYGVKD, per germline. CDR3 protein: CATGVGLSSYEQYF. In DNA form, the CDR3 reads TGTGCCACAGGAGTGGGCCTTAGCTCCTACGAGCAGTACTTC.

The chain employs TRBV27 and TRBJ2-5; D might be TRBD1 or TRBD2, each matching 6 bases. The J call may be faulty, since TRBJ2-7 better matches the DNA end. The CDR3 loop spans 15 amino acids. Germline CDR1 reads MNHEY; CDR2 reads SMNVEV (reference sequence). The CDR3: CASSRGTYNSYEQYF. Written as DNA, the CDR3 is TGTGCCAGCAGTCGCGGGACATATAATTCCTACGAGCAGTACTTC.

The CDR3 region has the DNA TGTGCCAGCAGTTACGCTGAGAACACTGAAGCTTTCTTT. Protein: CASSYAENTEAFF. This chain connects TRBV6-5 to TRBJ1-1; D is unresolved. The germline V gene encodes CDR1 MNHEY and CDR2 SVGAGI. V was pared by 2 bases and J by 1 base, with 5 bases between. The CDR3 has 13 residues.

The gene calls are TRBV7-2 and TRBJ1-2; D gene ambiguous. This CDR3 has 14 residues. CDR1 SGHTA and CDR2 FQGNSA come from the germline V gene. V was pared by 0 bases and J by 6 bases, with 11 bases between. CDR3 sequence: CASSLAPRLDGYTF. CDR3 DNA sequence: TGTGCCAGCAGCTTAGCGCCCCGACTGGATGGCTACACCTTC.

The chain uses TRBV5-3 and TRBJ2-1; maybe TRBD2 (5 bases). TRBV5-3 is an open reading frame, and its role is uncertain. CDR3 length: 9 amino acids. CDR3 nucleotide sequence: TGTTCCCGAGGGAATGAGCAGTTCTTC. The encoded protein is CSRGNEQFF.

As for this clonotype: This may stem from a read error, because a much larger clone lies one nucleotide away. This chain connects TRBV27 to TRBJ2-6; 7 nucleotides match TRBD1. CDR1 MNHEY and CDR2 SMNVEV come from the germline V gene (reference sequence). The length of the CDR3 is 17 residues. V gave up 5 bases and J gave up 0 bases; unmatched junction bases: 7. The CDR3 sequence is CASSPDRRPSGANVLTF. The CDR3 DNA follows: TGTGCCAGCAGTCCGGACAGGAGGCCCTCTGGGGCCAACGTCCTGACTTTC.

The chain has TRBV10-3 and TRBJ2-7, with a tentative D call TRBD1 (6 bases). Germline values: CDR1 ENHRY, CDR2 SYGVKD. V was trimmed by 8 bases and J by 2 bases, leaving 10 bases between them. This CDR3 comprises 12 residues. CDR3 bases: TGTGCCATCGGTACAGGGCCCTACGAGCAGTACTTC. Translation gives CAIGTGPYEQYF.

V and J are TRBV7-2 and TRBJ2-7; 7 nucleotides line up with TRBD1. There are 15 residues in the CDR3. Trimming took 4 bases from V and 5 from J; bases not matched to a gene: 11. Germline values: CDR1 SGHTA, CDR2 FQGNSA. The CDR3 protein is CASSSRKQGKDEQYF. The CDR3, as DNA: TGTGCCAGCAGCTCGAGAAAACAGGGGAAGGACGAGCAGTACTTC.

This clonotype has a count of ten or more. The chain is built from TRBV29-1 and TRBJ2-3, with D perhaps matching TRBD1 (5 bases). V lost 4 bases and J 2 bases, leaving 10 bases between the germline ends. The length of the CDR3 is 13 residues. Germline CDR1 SQVTM, CDR2 ANQGSEA. The CDR3 nucleotides are TGCAGCGTTGGGGGCAGGCTCACAGATACGCAGTATTTT. Its translation is CSVGGRLTDTQYF.

The chain recombines TRBV12-3 or TRBV12-4 with TRBJ2-3, with D perhaps TRBD2 (6 bases). The germline V and J ends were trimmed by 3 bases and 3 bases, with 19 bases remaining between them. This CDR3 is 17 amino acids long. The CDR3 loop is CASSFRVAGKKTDTQYF. The CDR3 bases are TGTGCCAGCAGTTTTCGGGTGGCGGGAAAAAAAACAGATACGCAGTATTTT.

This chain links TRBV10-3 with TRBJ2-3; D is perhaps TRBD2 (6 bases). This CDR3 region has 17 residues. The V end lost 4 bases, the J end lost 5 bases, and 22 bases lay between the germline ends. Germline-derived CDR1 and CDR2 are ENHRY and SYGVKD. In DNA, the CDR3 is TGTGCCATCAGTGGGTTCCCTTCAACGGGACTTGGAGATACGCAGTATTTT. It specifies CAISGFPSTGLGDTQYF.